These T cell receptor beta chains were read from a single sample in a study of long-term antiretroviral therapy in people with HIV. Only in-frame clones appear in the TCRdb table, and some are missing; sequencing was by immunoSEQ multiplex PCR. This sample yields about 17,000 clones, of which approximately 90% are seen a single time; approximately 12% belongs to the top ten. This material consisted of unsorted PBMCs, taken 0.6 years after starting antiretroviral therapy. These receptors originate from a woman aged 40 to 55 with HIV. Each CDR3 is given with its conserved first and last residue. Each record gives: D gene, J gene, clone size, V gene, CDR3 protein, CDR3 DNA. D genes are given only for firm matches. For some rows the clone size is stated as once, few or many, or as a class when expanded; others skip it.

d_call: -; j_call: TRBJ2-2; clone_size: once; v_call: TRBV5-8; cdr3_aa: CASSLGRLIGELFF; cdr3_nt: TGTGCCAGCAGCTTGGGAAGGTTAATCGGGGAGCTGTTTTTT
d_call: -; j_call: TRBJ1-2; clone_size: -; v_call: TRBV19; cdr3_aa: CASSSTRASANYGYTF; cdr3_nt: TGTGCCAGTAGTTCGACCCGGGCCTCAGCTAACTATGGCTACACCTTC
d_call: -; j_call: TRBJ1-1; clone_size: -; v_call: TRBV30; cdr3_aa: CAWSVSLNTEAFF; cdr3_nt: TGTGCCTGGAGTGTATCCCTGAACACTGAAGCTTTCTTT
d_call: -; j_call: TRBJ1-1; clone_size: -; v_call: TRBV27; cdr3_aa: CASSPAQEGYSEAFF; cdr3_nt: TGTGCCAGCAGCCCCGCCCAGGAGGGGTATAGTGAAGCTTTCTTT
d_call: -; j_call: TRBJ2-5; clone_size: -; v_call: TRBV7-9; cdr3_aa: CASSLAQGGQETQYF; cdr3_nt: TGTGCCAGCAGCTTAGCGCAGGGCGGACAAGAGACCCAGTACTTC
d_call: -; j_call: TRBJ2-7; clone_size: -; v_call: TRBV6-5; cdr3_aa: CASSLNRFSYEQYF; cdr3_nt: TGTGCCAGCAGCTTGAATCGGTTTTCCTACGAGCAGTACTTC
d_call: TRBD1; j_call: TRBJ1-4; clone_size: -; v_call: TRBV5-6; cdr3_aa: CASSLLTGTGAEKLFF; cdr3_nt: TGTGCCAGCAGCTTACTAACCGGGACAGGGGCTGAAAAACTGTTTTTT
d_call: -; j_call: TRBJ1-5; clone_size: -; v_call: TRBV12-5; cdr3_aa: CASGLLTGPGVSNQPQHF; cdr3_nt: TGTGCTAGTGGTTTGTTGACTGGGCCAGGGGTATCAAATCAGCCCCAGCATTTT
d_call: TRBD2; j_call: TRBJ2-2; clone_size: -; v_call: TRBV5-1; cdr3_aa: CASSLLAGDNTGELFF; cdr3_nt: TGCGCCAGCAGCTTACTAGCGGGGGATAACACCGGGGAGCTGTTTTTT
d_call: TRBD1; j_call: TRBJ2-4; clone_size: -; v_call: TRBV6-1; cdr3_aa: CASSEETGIYQNIQYF; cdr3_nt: TGTGCCAGCAGTGAAGAGACAGGGATTTACCAAAACATTCAGTACTTC
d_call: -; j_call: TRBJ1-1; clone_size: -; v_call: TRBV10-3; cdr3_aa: CAISGGVNTEAFF; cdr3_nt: TGTGCCATCAGTGGGGGGGTGAACACTGAAGCTTTCTTT
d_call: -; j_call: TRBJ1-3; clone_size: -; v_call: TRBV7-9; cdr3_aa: CASRRMGESSGNTIYF; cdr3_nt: TGTGCCAGCAGGCGGATGGGGGAGAGCTCTGGAAACACCATATATTTT
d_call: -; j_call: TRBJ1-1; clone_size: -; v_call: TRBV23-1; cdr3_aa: CASSQSTLNTEAFF; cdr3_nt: TGCGCCAGCAGTCAATCAACTCTGAACACTGAAGCTTTCTTT
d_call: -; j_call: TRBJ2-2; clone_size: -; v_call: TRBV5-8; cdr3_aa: CASSILQGANTGELFF; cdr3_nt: TGTGCCAGCAGCATTCTACAGGGAGCGAACACCGGGGAGCTGTTTTTT
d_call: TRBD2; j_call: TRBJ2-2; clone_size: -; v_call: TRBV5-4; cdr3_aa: CASSEWGRGGGTGELFF; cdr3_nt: TGTGCCAGCAGCGAATGGGGGCGGGGGGGCGGCACCGGGGAGCTGTTTTTT
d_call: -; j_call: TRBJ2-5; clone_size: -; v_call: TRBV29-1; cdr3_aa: CSVRKERETQYF; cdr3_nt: TGCAGCGTGAGGAAGGAGCGCGAGACCCAGTACTTC
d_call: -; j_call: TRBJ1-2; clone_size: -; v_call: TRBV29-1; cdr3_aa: CSVPRAESYTF; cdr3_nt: TGCAGCGTTCCGCGGGCTGAGAGCTACACCTTC
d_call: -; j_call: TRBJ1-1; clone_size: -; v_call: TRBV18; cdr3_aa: CASSPTRDALLNEAFF; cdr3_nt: TGTGCCAGCTCACCAACACGGGACGCTCTCCTCAACGAAGCTTTCTTT
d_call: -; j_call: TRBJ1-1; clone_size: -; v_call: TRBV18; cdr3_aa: CASSTQGIGTEAFF; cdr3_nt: TGTGCCAGCTCTACCCAGGGGATTGGCACTGAAGCTTTCTTT
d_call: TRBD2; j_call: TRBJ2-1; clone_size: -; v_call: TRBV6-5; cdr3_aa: CASSYASGPNEQFF; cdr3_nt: TGTGCCAGCAGTTACGCTAGCGGGCCCAATGAGCAGTTCTTC
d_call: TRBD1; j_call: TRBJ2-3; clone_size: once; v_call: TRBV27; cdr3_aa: CASSGYRGRFETDTQYF; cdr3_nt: TGTGCCAGCAGTGGATACAGGGGGCGATTTGAAACAGATACGCAGTATTTT
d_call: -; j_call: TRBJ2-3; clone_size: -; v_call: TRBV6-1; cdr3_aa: CASSEAVLGDTQYF; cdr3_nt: TGTGCCAGCAGTGAAGCGGTACTAGGGGATACGCAGTATTTT
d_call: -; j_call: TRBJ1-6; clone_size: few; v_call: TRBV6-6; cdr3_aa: CASSYSPGDSPLHF; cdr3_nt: TGTGCCAGCAGTTACTCGCCAGGGGATTCACCCCTCCACTTT
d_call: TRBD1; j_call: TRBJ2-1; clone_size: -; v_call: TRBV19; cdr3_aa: CASGETGGGQFF; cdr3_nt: TGTGCCAGTGGGGAGACAGGGGGCGGGCAGTTCTTC
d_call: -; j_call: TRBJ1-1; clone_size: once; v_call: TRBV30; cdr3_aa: CAWSVYMNTEAFF; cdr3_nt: TGTGCCTGGAGTGTATATATGAACACTGAAGCTTTCTTT
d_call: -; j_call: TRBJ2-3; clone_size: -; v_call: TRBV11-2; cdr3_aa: CASSLVGQSSSTDTQYF; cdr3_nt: TGTGCCAGCAGCTTAGTGGGCCAGTCAAGTAGCACAGATACGCAGTATTTT
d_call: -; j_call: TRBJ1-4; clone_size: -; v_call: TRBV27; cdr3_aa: CASSFRWDITEKLFF; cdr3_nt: TGTGCCAGCAGTTTCAGATGGGATATTACGGAAAAACTGTTTTTT
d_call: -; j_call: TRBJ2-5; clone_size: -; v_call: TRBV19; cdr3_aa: CASSREGPETQYF; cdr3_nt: TGTGCCAGTAGCCGCGAGGGGCCAGAGACCCAGTACTTC
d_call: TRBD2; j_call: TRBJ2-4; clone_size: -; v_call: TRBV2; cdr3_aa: CASVGEGGIQYF; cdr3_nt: TGTGCCAGCGTGGGGGAGGGCGGCATTCAGTACTTC
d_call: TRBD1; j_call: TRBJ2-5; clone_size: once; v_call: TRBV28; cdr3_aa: CASRVGTERTQYF; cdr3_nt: TGTGCCAGCAGGGTGGGGACAGAAAGAACCCAGTACTTC
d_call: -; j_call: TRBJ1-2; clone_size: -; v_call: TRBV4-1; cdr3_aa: CASSQETAGLYGYTF; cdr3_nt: TGCGCCAGCAGCCAAGAAACGGCAGGCTTATATGGCTACACCTTC
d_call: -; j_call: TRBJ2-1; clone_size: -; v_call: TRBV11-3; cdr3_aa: CASSLDGQASSYNEQFF; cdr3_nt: TGTGCCAGCAGCTTAGATGGGCAGGCAAGCTCCTACAATGAGCAGTTCTTC
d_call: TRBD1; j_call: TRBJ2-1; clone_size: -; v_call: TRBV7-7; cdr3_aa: CASSLSGQGDEQFF; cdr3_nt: TGTGCTAGCAGCTTGAGTGGACAGGGGGATGAGCAGTTCTTC
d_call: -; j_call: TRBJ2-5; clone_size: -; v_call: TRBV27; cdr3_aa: CASSPHPPRDQYF; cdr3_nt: TGTGCCAGCAGTCCCCACCCACCAAGGGACCAGTACTTC
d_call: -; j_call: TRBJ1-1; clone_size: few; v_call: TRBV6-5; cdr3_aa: CASSTLVRVNTEAFF; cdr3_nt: TGTGCCAGCAGTACTCTGGTAAGGGTGAACACTGAAGCTTTCTTT
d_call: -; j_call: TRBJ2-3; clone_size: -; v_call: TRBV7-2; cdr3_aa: CASSLFGTRTRDTQYF; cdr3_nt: TGTGCCAGCAGCTTATTCGGGACAAGGACCCGGGATACGCAGTATTTT
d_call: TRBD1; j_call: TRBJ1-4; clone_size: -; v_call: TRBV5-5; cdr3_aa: CASSRGQGRGKLFF; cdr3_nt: TGTGCCAGCAGCCGGGGACAGGGGCGTGGGAAACTGTTTTTT
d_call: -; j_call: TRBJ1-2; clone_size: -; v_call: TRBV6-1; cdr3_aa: CASSLQRNYGYTF; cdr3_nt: TGTGCCAGCAGCCTACAGAGAAACTATGGCTACACCTTC
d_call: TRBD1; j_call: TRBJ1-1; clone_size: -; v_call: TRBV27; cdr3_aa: CASSGEGAVTEAFF; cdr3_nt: TGTGCCAGCAGTGGGGAGGGGGCTGTCACTGAAGCTTTCTTT
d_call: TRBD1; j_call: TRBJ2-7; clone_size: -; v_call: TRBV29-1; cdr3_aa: CSVLGQASYEQYF; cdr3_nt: TGCAGCGTCCTGGGACAGGCATCCTACGAGCAGTACTTC
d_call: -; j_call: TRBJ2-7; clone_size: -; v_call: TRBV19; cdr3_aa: CASSIGGRAADEQYF; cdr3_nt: TGTGCCAGTAGTATAGGGGGCAGGGCAGCGGACGAGCAGTACTTC
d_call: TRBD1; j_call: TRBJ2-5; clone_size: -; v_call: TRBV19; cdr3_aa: CASSMKGGAQTQYF; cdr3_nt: TGTGCCAGTAGTATGAAAGGGGGCGCGCAGACCCAGTACTTC
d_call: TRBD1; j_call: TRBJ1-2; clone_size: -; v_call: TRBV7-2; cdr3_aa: CASSLVTGQNYGYTF; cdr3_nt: TGTGCCAGCAGCTTAGTAACGGGACAGAACTATGGCTACACCTTC
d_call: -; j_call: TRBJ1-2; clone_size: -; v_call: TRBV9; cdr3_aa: CASSVDAGEFYGYTF; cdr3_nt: TGTGCCAGCAGCGTAGACGCAGGGGAATTCTATGGCTACACCTTC
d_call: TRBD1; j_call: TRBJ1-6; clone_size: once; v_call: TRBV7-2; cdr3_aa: CASSPQAQGASNSPLHF; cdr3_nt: TGTGCCAGCAGCCCTCAAGCCCAGGGGGCGAGTAATTCACCCCTCCACTTT
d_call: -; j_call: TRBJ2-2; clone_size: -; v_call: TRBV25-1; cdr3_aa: CASSDSTGRGGELFF; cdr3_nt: TGTGCCAGCAGTGATTCGACAGGACGTGGCGGGGAGCTGTTTTTT